These T cell receptor beta chains were read from a single sample in a study of identical twins. TCRdb reanalysed the 5' RACE reads using MiXCR and keeps one entry per CDR3 protein. The table records approximately 500,000 distinct CDR3 sequences, approximately 24% of them present only once. Another study also made use of these data, one on T cells expressing NK-cell markers.

Sequenced sample: CD4+ T cells sorted from blood. Receptors originate from a woman younger than 30 in good health. Both conserved end residues are trimmed from each CDR3.

v_gene	j_gene	CDR3aa
TRBV14	TRBJ2-2	ASSQIQANTGELF
TRBV20-1	TRBJ2-3	SAILAAVRTDTQY
TRBV2	TRBJ1-2	ASSGGRENYGYT
TRBV18	TRBJ2-1	ASSPGQVPNEQF
TRBV6-5	TRBJ2-3	ASSYSIRTGGTDTQY
TRBV20-1	TRBJ2-5	SARGEGSQETQY
TRBV20-1	TRBJ2-1	SATSSGLKKF
TRBV7-9	TRBJ2-3	ASSLEAGLAGSQY
TRBV5-1	TRBJ1-2	ASSVEVGDQGGGYT
TRBV29-1	TRBJ1-4	SVEVVDEKLF
TRBV12-3/TRBV12-4	TRBJ2-5	ASSSRSGLVETQY
TRBV29-1	TRBJ1-2	SVDSERHRNYGYT
TRBV6-5	TRBJ2-7	ASSFIAGNSYEQY
TRBV5-1	TRBJ2-1	ASSLEAGGSNEQF
TRBV2	TRBJ2-3	AGWAGESDTQY